The sequence of this T cell receptor (beta chain) was determined in a study of cytomegalovirus exposure and HLA in healthy donors. Study outcomes and limitations: Generally TCR sequences proved uncommon, though certain public TCRs appeared in numerous donors.

Donors came from a validation cohort of 95 to 150 subjects, distinct from the first 666-subject cohort. Remarks on this clone: Its antigen is not known.

Data came from immunoSEQ multiplex PCR; TCRdb stores just in-frame clones and leaves some out. The profile shows roughly 62,000 clones, about 91% of them singletons. The source material was PBMCs. This receptor was taken from a woman in her twenties or thirties in good health and CMV-seronegative.

The CDR3 DNA reads TGTGCCATCAGTGGACAGGGCATGAACACTGAAGCTTTCTTT. Its translation is CAISGQGMNTEAFF. V and J are TRBV10-3 and TRBJ1-1, with TRBD1 matching over 7 bases. CDR3 size: 14 residues. Trimming cost V 4 bases and J 0 bases; bases outside gene matches: 2. CDR1 is ENHRY and CDR2 is SYGVKD in the germline V gene.